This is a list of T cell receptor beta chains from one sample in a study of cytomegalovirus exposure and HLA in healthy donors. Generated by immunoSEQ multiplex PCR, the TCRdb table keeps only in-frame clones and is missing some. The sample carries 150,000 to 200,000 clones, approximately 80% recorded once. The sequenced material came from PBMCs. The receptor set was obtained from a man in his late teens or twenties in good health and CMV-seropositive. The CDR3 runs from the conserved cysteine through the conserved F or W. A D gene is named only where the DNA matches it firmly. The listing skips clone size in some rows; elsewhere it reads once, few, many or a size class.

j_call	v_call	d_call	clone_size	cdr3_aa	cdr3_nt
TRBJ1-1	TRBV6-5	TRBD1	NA	CASSYGTGVNTEAFF	TGTGCCAGCAGTTACGGAACAGGGGTGAACACTGAAGCTTTCTTT
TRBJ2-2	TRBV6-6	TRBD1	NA	CASSRGQERSGELFF	TGTGCCAGCAGCCGAGGACAGGAACGCTCCGGGGAGCTGTTTTTT
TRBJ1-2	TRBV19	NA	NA	CASSMRQNDNYGYTF	TGTGCCAGTAGTATGCGGCAGAACGATAACTATGGCTACACCTTC
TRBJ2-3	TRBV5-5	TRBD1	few	CASSSPPGTGGTDTQYF	TGTGCCAGCAGCTCGCCTCCCGGGACAGGGGGCACAGATACGCAGTATTTT
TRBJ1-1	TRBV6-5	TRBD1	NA	CASSYSSRTGFEAFF	TGTGCCAGCAGTTACTCGAGTAGGACAGGGTTTGAAGCTTTCTTT
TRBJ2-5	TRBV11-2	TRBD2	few	CASSLSSGGETQYF	TGTGCCAGCAGCTTATCTTCGGGAGGGGAGACCCAGTACTTC
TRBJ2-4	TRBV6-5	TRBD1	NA	CASRTDRAGNSQYF	TGTGCCAGCAGAACGGACAGGGCTGGGAACAGTCAGTACTTC
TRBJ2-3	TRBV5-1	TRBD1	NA	CASSFAPGTGADTQYF	TGCGCCAGCAGCTTCGCCCCCGGGACAGGAGCGGATACGCAGTATTTT
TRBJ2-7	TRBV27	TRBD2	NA	CASSPGTSDYEQYF	TGTGCCAGCAGTCCAGGGACTAGCGACTACGAGCAGTACTTC
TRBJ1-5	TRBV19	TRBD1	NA	CASSVWTGSNQPQHF	TGTGCCAGTAGTGTATGGACAGGGAGCAATCAGCCCCAGCATTTT
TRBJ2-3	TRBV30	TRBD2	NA	CAWSQAGGRDTQYF	TGTGCCTGGAGCCAGGCGGGAGGGCGTGATACGCAGTATTTT
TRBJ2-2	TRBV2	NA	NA	CASRRRDSNTGELFF	TGTGCCAGCAGACGACGGGACTCGAACACCGGGGAGCTGTTTTTT
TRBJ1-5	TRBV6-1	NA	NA	CASSDPTRVGGEPQHF	TGTGCCAGCAGTGACCCGACAAGGGTTGGCGGGGAGCCCCAGCATTTT
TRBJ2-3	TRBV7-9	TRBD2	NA	CAIPSGTEQYF	TGTGCCATCCCTAGCGGGACGGAGCAGTATTTT
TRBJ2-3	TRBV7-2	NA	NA	CASRRDTDTQYF	TGTGCCAGCAGACGGGACACAGATACGCAGTATTTT
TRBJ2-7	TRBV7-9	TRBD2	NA	CASSLGTSGSIYEQYF	TGTGCCAGCAGCTTGGGAACTAGCGGGAGTATATACGAGCAGTACTTC
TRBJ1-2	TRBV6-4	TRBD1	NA	CASSDGPGQGFYGYTF	TGTGCCAGCAGTGACGGACCGGGACAGGGCTTTTATGGCTACACCTTC
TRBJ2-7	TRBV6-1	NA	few	CASSEVAGLAYEQYF	TGTGCCAGCAGTGAAGTGGCGGGGCTAGCCTACGAGCAGTACTTC
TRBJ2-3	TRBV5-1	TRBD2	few	CASSKGLASDTQYF	TGCGCCAGCTCGAAGGGACTAGCATCAGATACGCAGTATTTT
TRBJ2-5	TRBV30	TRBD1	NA	CAWMDRGGYKTQYF	TGTGCCTGGATGGACAGGGGTGGATACAAGACCCAGTACTTC
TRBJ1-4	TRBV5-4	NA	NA	CASSLDLVNEKLFF	TGTGCCAGCAGCTTGGATTTAGTGAATGAAAAACTGTTTTTT
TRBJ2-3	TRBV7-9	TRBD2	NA	CASSLLRTSGTHTDTQYF	TGTGCCAGCAGCTTATTGCGGACTAGCGGGACCCACACAGATACGCAGTATTTT
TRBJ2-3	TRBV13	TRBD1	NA	CASSPAGTGDTDTQYF	TGTGCCAGCAGCCCCGCCGGGACAGGGGACACAGATACGCAGTATTTT
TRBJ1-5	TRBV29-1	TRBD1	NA	CSTWTGGDQPQHF	TGCAGCACATGGACAGGGGGAGATCAGCCCCAGCATTTT
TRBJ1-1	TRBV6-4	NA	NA	CASSVEANTEAFF	TGTGCCAGCAGTGTCGAGGCGAACACTGAAGCTTTCTTT
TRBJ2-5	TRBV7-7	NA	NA	CASSGSQGALVTQYF	TGTGCCAGCAGCGGATCACAGGGAGCTTTGGTAACCCAGTACTTC
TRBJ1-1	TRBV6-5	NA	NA	CASSYSIRQGNTEAFF	TGTGCCAGCAGTTACTCGATTCGTCAGGGGAACACTGAAGCTTTCTTT
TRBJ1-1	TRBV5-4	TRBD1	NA	CASSWGQGNTEAFF	TGTGCCAGCAGCTGGGGACAGGGGAACACTGAAGCTTTCTTT
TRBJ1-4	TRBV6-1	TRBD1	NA	CASSEIRQGAREKLFF	TGTGCCAGCAGTGAAATCCGGCAGGGGGCCAGGGAAAAACTGTTTTTT
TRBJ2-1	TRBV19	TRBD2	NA	CASSIEVAGWNEQFF	TGTGCCAGTAGTATAGAGGTAGCGGGGTGGAATGAGCAGTTCTTC
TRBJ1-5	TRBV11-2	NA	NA	CASSLGWAQPQHF	TGTGCCAGCAGCTTAGGGTGGGCTCAGCCCCAGCATTTT
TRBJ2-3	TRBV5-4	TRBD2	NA	CASTPFLAGVTDTQYF	TGTGCCAGCACCCCCTTTCTAGCGGGAGTTACAGATACGCAGTATTTT
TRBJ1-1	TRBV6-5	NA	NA	CASSLRMTNTEAFF	TGTGCCAGCAGTTTACGGATGACTAACACTGAAGCTTTCTTT
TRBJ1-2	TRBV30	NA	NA	CACRQAGVDGYTF	TGTGCCTGTCGACAGGCAGGAGTTGATGGCTACACCTTC
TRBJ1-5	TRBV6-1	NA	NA	CASSASGGYQPQHF	TGTGCCAGCAGTGCAAGTGGGGGGTATCAGCCCCAGCATTTT
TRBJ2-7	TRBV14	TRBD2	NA	CASSQESGGAPREQYF	TGTGCCAGCAGCCAAGAGTCGGGGGGGGCGCCTCGCGAGCAGTACTTC